The 21 T cell receptor beta chains in this list originate from one sample, sequenced in a study of CD8+ T cells in alopecia areata. Once RNA had been extracted, it was reverse transcribed into cDNA to act as the sequencing template. TCRdb's copy holds only in-frame clones and misses some; the assay was immunoSEQ multiplex PCR. This table has hundreds of thousands of clones, approximately 60% appearing once. Indicated treatment: oral pan-JAK inhibitor, 5-10 mg twice daily. Sequences were derived from CD4+ T cells sorted from blood, sampled at roughly week 53, from a patient treated with tofacitinib. Every receptor here comes from a human donor with alopecia areata.

The chain employs TRBV20-1 and TRBJ1-2; the D is unclear. V lost 7 bases to trimming and J lost 4 bases, with 10 bases between them. Germline lookup yields CDR1 DFQATT and CDR2 SNEGSKA (reference sequence). This CDR3 is 11 amino acids long. The CDR3 bases are TGCAGTGTCCCGGGCGGCTATGGCTACACCTTC. Its translation is CSVPGGYGYTF.

This clone was seen many times. The chain joins TRBV9 to TRBJ1-2, with 7 bases identical to TRBD1. Germline V lookup: CDR1 SGDLS, CDR2 YYNGEE. V lost 4 bases, J lost 0 bases, and 6 bases stayed unmatched. The CDR3 sequence is 15 residues long. The CDR3, as DNA: TGTGCCAGCAGCCCGCGGGACAGAACTAACTATGGCTACACCTTC. Protein sequence: CASSPRDRTNYGYTF.

J is TRBJ2-5 and V is TRBV29-1, with 8 bases lining up with TRBD2. Per the germline V gene, CDR1 is SQVTM and CDR2 is ANQGSEA. With V trimmed by 7 bases and J by 4 bases, 8 bases remained unmatched. The CDR3 is 13 amino acids. The CDR3 bases are TGCAGCGGGGGTCCGGCGGGGGGAGAGACCCAGTACTTC. As protein: CSGGPAGGETQYF.

The V and J genes are TRBV2 and TRBJ1-6; TRBD1 agrees at 7 bases. V lost 8 bases and J lost 7; bases outside the gene matches: 8. Germline CDR1 is SNHLY and CDR2 is FYNNEI. The CDR3 loop spans 14 amino acids. CDR3 sequence: CASVVGQSNSPLHF. The CDR3 nucleotides are TGTGCCAGCGTCGTGGGACAGTCGAATTCACCCCTCCACTTT.

This chain's CDR3 is CASSWTVTGTDTQYF. The DNA for the CDR3 is TGCGCCAGCAGCTGGACTGTGACAGGGACAGATACGCAGTATTTT. The V gene is TRBV5-1, the J gene TRBJ2-3, with 7 positions matching TRBD1. V dropped 3 bases and J dropped 3; count of bases not matched to a gene: 7. This CDR3 has 15 amino acids. CDR1 SGHRS and CDR2 YFSETQ come from the germline V gene.

The V and J genes are TRBV7-3 and TRBJ2-7; 8 nucleotides line up with TRBD2. The ends lost 1 base at V and 3 bases at J; junction bases unmatched: 2. The CDR3 is 14 amino acids. Germline V lookup: CDR1 SGHTA, CDR2 FQGTGA. DNA of the CDR3: TGTGCCAGCAGCTTAAGCGGGGGGCGCTACGAGCAGTACTTC. Encoded protein: CASSLSGGRYEQYF. Full variable domain (rest looked up from reference TRBV7-3 and TRBJ2-7): GAGVSQTPSNKVTEKGKYVELRCDPISGHTALYWYRQSLGQGPEFLIYFQGTGAADDSGLPNDRFFAVRPEGSVSTLKIQRTERGDSAVYLCASSLSGGRYEQYFGPGTRLTVT.

The chain has TRBV7-2 and TRBJ1-6, with 9 bases lining up with TRBD1. The trim removed 6 bases at V and 8 bases at J, leaving 8 bases unmatched. Per germline, CDR1 SGHTA and CDR2 FQGNSA. CDR3 length: 15 residues. Written as DNA, the CDR3 is TGTGCCAGCAGAACAGGGGGCCTTCTAGATTCACCCCTCCACTTT. Translated, it gives CASRTGGLLDSPLHF.

This rearrangement joins TRBV30 to TRBJ1-1, with unresolved D. CDR1 and CDR2 (germline): GTSNPN, SVGIG (reference sequence). This CDR3 contains 12 residues. Trimming left V 4 bases short and J 2 bases short, with 8 bases between. CDR3: CAWIKLNTEAFF. As DNA, the CDR3 is TGTGCCTGGATAAAGCTAAACACTGAAGCTTTCTTT.

The rearrangement joins TRBV30 to TRBJ1-6; TRBD1 is a possible D gene (6 bases). V was cut by 3 bases and J by 8 bases, with 11 bases left in between. Germline V CDR1 and CDR2: GTSNPN, SVGIG (reference sequence). The CDR3 is made up of 13 amino acids. The CDR3 spells CAWSASGDSPLHF. The CDR3 DNA reads as TGTGCCTGGAGCGCGTCAGGGGATTCACCCCTCCACTTT.

The J gene is TRBJ2-5, the V gene TRBV15; D might be TRBD2 (5 bases). Germline-derived CDR1 and CDR2 are LNHNV and YYDKDF (reference sequence). Trimming removed 0 bases at V and 5 bases at J, with 13 bases between. The CDR3 has 15 residues. Here the CDR3 reads CATSREIGVLETQYF. The CDR3 DNA reads as TGTGCCACCAGCAGAGAAATCGGGGTCCTCGAGACCCAGTACTTC.

This clone was counted between two and nine times. The chain joins TRBV7-2 to TRBJ2-7; 14 bases match TRBD2. The V gene end was trimmed by 8 bases and the J gene end by 2 bases; junction bases not matched to a gene: 8. This CDR3 has 16 residues. Germline V gene data show CDR1 as SGHTA and CDR2 as FQGNSA. DNA of the CDR3: TGTGCCAGCGGTAGAAAGGGACTAGCGGGGGCCTACGAGCAGTACTTC. It yields the protein CASGRKGLAGAYEQYF.

The V and J genes are TRBV7-2 and TRBJ2-2; TRBD1 is a possible D gene (6 bases). Germline V gene sequence: CDR1 SGHTA, CDR2 FQGNSA. The CDR3 runs 15 residues. V dropped 0 bases and J dropped 7 bases, with 12 bases sitting between them. Here the CDR3 reads CASSLATTGHGELFF. As DNA, the CDR3 is TGTGCCAGCAGCTTAGCTACTACAGGGCACGGGGAGCTGTTTTTT.

The sample holds one count of this clone. This chain joins TRBV7-9 and TRBJ1-1; D perhaps matches TRBD1 (6 bases). CDR3 length: 15 amino acids. The V gene lost 5 bases and the J gene lost 1 base, with 14 bases spanning the gap. The germline CDR1 and CDR2 sequences are SEHNR and FQNEAQ (reference sequence). In DNA form, the CDR3 reads TGTGCCAGCAGCCTAGGCGGACAGACGAACACTGAAGCTTTCTTT. This gives the protein CASSLGGQTNTEAFF.

With respect to this clone: The same CDR3 can be traced to other DNA sequences in this sample. J is TRBJ2-6 and V is TRBV27; 7 bases match TRBD2. CDR1 is MNHEY and CDR2 is SMNVEV in the germline V gene (reference sequence). The junction had 3 bases not matched to a gene; V was cut back by 3 bases and J by 4 bases. This CDR3 has 15 amino acids. The CDR3 sequence is CASSFGGSGANVLTF. The DNA for the CDR3 is TGTGCCAGCAGTTTCGGGGGGAGCGGGGCCAACGTCCTGACTTTC.

V gene TRBV7-6 combines with J gene TRBJ1-1; tentative D call: TRBD1 (5 bases). The V end was cut by 2 bases, the J end by 5 bases, with 12 bases between. Germline V CDR1 and CDR2: SGHVS, FNYEAQ. CDR3 size: 14 residues. CDR3 nucleotide sequence: TGTGCCAGCAGCTTACACGGGGCTCAAACTGAAGCTTTCTTT. It specifies CASSLHGAQTEAFF. Full variable domain (rest looked up from reference TRBV7-6 and TRBJ1-1): GAGVSQSPRYKVTKRGQDVALRCDPISGHVSLYWYRQALGQGPEFLTYFNYEAQQDKSGLPNDRFSAERPEGSISTLTIQRTEQRDSAMYRCASSLHGAQTEAFFGQGTRLTVV.

This clone was counted once. The chain has TRBV29-1 and TRBJ1-2; D is unclear. CDR1 is SQVTM, CDR2 ANQGSEA, per germline. The V and J ends lost 3 bases and 5 bases respectively, with 16 bases between them. The CDR3 has 14 amino acids. CDR3: CSVDDDHAWYGYTF. CDR3 sequence (DNA): TGCAGCGTTGATGACGATCACGCCTGGTATGGCTACACCTTC.

The chain has TRBV6-5 and TRBJ1-1; no clear D. Trimming removed 0 bases from V and 1 base from J, with 6 bases in between. The CDR3 consists of 14 residues. Germline V lookup: CDR1 MNHEY, CDR2 SVGAGI. CDR3 region: CASSYSWGNTEAFF. CDR3 nucleotide sequence: TGTGCCAGCAGTTACTCTTGGGGGAACACTGAAGCTTTCTTT.

The DNA for the CDR3 is TGTGCCAGCAGCTTTGGGGACACCTACAATGAGCAGTTCTTC. Encoded protein: CASSFGDTYNEQFF. The chain carries TRBV7-8 and TRBJ2-1; TRBD1 is a possible D gene (6 bases). The CDR3 totals 14 residues. V was cut by 3 bases and J by 2 bases, with 8 bases left in between. In germline, CDR1 is SGHVS, CDR2 FQNEAQ. Complete variable domain (other parts from reference TRBV7-8 and TRBJ2-1): GAGVSQSPRYKVAKRGQDVALRCDPISGHVSLFWYQQALGQGPEFLTYFQNEAQLDKSGLPSDRFFAERPEGSVSTLKIQRTQQEDSAVYLCASSFGDTYNEQFFGPGTRLTVL.

The gene calls are TRBV5-6 and TRBJ1-5; D perhaps matches TRBD1 (5 bases). V lost 4 bases and J lost 1, with 9 bases in between. Germline assignment: CDR1 SGHDT and CDR2 YYEEEE. The CDR3 extends over 14 amino acids. As DNA, the CDR3 is TGTGCCAGCAGCCCGGGACCGAGCAATCAGCCCCAGCATTTT. Its translation is CASSPGPSNQPQHF.

On this clone itself: Other DNA sequences in the same sample also yield this CDR3. The chain couples TRBV30 to TRBJ1-1; D call uncertain. Germline CDR1 and CDR2: GTSNPN and SVGIG (reference sequence). This CDR3 comprises 12 residues. V lost 2 bases to trimming and J lost 2 bases, with 6 bases between them. CDR3 nucleotide sequence: TGTGCCTGGAGTCCACCTAACACTGAAGCTTTCTTT. Protein product: CAWSPPNTEAFF.

This chain joins TRBV29-1 and TRBJ1-1, with TRBD1 matching over 7 bases. The V gene end was trimmed by 6 bases and the J gene end by 4 bases; junction bases not matched to a gene: 8. Germline values: CDR1 SQVTM, CDR2 ANQGSEA. The CDR3 totals 13 residues. CDR3 bases: TGCAGCGTCCGCCGTCAGGGGGGCACTGAAGCTTTCTTT. Its protein product is CSVRRQGGTEAFF.